This passage covers 18 T cell receptor beta chains from one sample sequenced in a study of radiotherapy plus CTLA-4 blockade in lung cancer. The table came from immunoSEQ multiplex PCR; TCRdb's copy has only in-frame clones and leaves some out. The sample has nearly 110,000 clones, roughly 84% seen once. The sequences come from peripheral blood, collected from a patient treated with radiotherapy plus ipilimumab. All receptors derive from a human donor with non-small cell lung cancer that progressed on radiotherapy plus ipilimumab. Some clones in this sample may be carry-over from other donors' samples.

This clone was seen a single time. The V gene is TRBV28, the J gene TRBJ1-2, with a weak D call TRBD1 (6 bases). Germline CDR1 and CDR2: MDHEN and SYDVKM. This CDR3 comprises 13 residues. V lost 3 bases to trimming and J lost 7 bases, with 12 bases between them. This chain's CDR3 is CASSFWTVTGYTF. In DNA form, the CDR3 reads TGTGCCAGCAGTTTTTGGACAGTCACTGGCTACACCTTC.

The rearrangement links TRBV18 to TRBJ2-7; tentatively, D is TRBD1 or TRBD2 (5 bases each). Trimming took 5 bases from V and 0 from J, leaving 17 bases between them. The CDR3 contains 16 residues. Per germline, CDR1 KGHSH and CDR2 LQKENI. The CDR3 DNA follows: TGTGCCAGCTCATCGCAGGGACCGAGCAGCTCCTACGAGCAGTACTTC. This codes for CASSSQGPSSSYEQYF.

This chain links TRBV5-1 with TRBJ2-3, with 8 bases aligning to TRBD2. After removal of 4 bases from V and 4 bases from J, the junction contained 8 bases not matched to a gene. Germline V gene data show CDR1 as SGHRS and CDR2 as YFSETQ. This CDR3 is built from 15 residues. The CDR3 DNA sequence: TGCGCCAGCAGCGGACGGGGGGGCCCCGCAGATACGCAGTATTTT. It yields the protein CASSGRGGPADTQYF.

The count of this clone is one. The chain uses TRBV5-1 and TRBJ2-4; 8 nucleotides line up with TRBD1. Per germline, CDR1 SGHRS and CDR2 YFSETQ. V shed 4 bases, J shed 0 bases, and the junction held 6 bases outside the gene matches. The CDR3 contains 16 residues. The CDR3 protein is CASSDGTGLAKNIQYF. The CDR3 nucleotides read TGCGCCAGCAGCGATGGGACAGGTCTAGCCAAAAACATTCAGTACTTC.

This clone was found once. This chain uses TRBV7-8 with TRBJ2-5, with D maybe TRBD2 (6 bases). Deletions cut 5 bases from V and 4 bases from J, with 14 bases between. CDR1 SGHVS and CDR2 FQNEAQ come from the germline V gene. The CDR3 has 14 residues. For the CDR3, the DNA is TGTGCCAGCAGCCCTAGGAGGGGCGGAGAGACCCAGTACTTC. Protein: CASSPRRGGETQYF.

The rearrangement joins TRBV7-8 to TRBJ1-5; D remains ambiguous. This CDR3 contains 13 residues. Germline V gene sequence: CDR1 SGHVS, CDR2 FQNEAQ. The ends were cut back, 1 base at V and 7 bases at J, with 8 bases in the middle. The CDR3 protein is CASSLDVWQPQHF. In DNA, the CDR3 is TGTGCCAGCAGCTTAGACGTGTGGCAGCCCCAGCATTTT. The variable domain in full, with the rest retrieved from reference TRBV7-8 and TRBJ1-5, is GAGVSQSPRYKVAKRGQDVALRCDPISGHVSLFWYQQALGQGPEFLTYFQNEAQLDKSGLPSDRFFAERPEGSVSTLKIQRTQQEDSAVYLCASSLDVWQPQHFGDGTRLSIL.

The CDR3 DNA reads as TGTGCCAGCAGTTATTCGACTAGCGGGGGGACCCAGTACTTC. Amino acids: CASSYSTSGGTQYF. The genes are TRBV6-5 and TRBJ2-5, with 12 bases identical to TRBD2. Germline CDR1 MNHEY, CDR2 SVGAGI. The length of the CDR3 is 14 residues. The V segment lost 3 bases and the J segment 7 bases; nucleotides outside the gene matches: 3.

This clone was recorded a few times. The genes are TRBV4-3 and TRBJ1-3; 8 bases agree with TRBD1. The germline CDR1 and CDR2 sequences are LGHNA and YSLEER. This CDR3 has 18 amino acids. The junction had 9 bases not matched to a gene; V was cut back by 2 bases and J by 0 bases. In DNA form, the CDR3 reads TGCGCCAGCAGCCAAAACCCTACAGGGGGTAGCTCTGGAAACACCATATATTTT. This gives the protein CASSQNPTGGSSGNTIYF.

The chain links TRBV6-5 to TRBJ2-7, with D perhaps TRBD1 (5 bases). V was trimmed by 0 bases and J by 0 bases, leaving 12 bases between them. Germline assignment: CDR1 MNHEY and CDR2 SVGAGI. This CDR3 comprises 16 residues. CDR3 DNA sequence: TGTGCCAGCAGTTACTCGGCGTCCGACAGCTCCTACGAGCAGTACTTC. It is translated as CASSYSASDSSYEQYF.

V is TRBV18 and J is TRBJ1-2, with a possible D match to TRBD1 (5 bases). Between the trimmed V and J ends, which lost 3 bases and 4 bases, there was a span of 15 bases. Germline lookup yields CDR1 KGHSH and CDR2 LQKENI. The CDR3 sequence is 15 residues long. The CDR3, as DNA: TGTGCCAGCTCACCGGGGACGGGGGAAATCTATGGCTACACCTTC. It codes for CASSPGTGEIYGYTF.

This clone was detected a few times. The chain uses TRBV5-1 and TRBJ2-5; D gene uncertain. Germline-derived CDR1 and CDR2 are SGHRS and YFSETQ. This CDR3 has 13 amino acids. The V end was cut by 5 bases, the J end by 4 bases, with 12 bases between. The CDR3 reads CASSTIGLETQYF. The CDR3 region has the DNA TGCGCCAGCAGTACCATTGGTCTAGAGACCCAGTACTTC.

This clone was recorded a few times. This rearrangement joins TRBV4-1 to TRBJ1-2; unclear D gene. V gave up 0 bases and J gave up 4 bases, with 9 bases separating them. The CDR3 is made up of 14 amino acids. CDR1 is MGHRA, CDR2 YSYEKL, per germline. This CDR3 is CASSQELQIYGYTF. The DNA for the CDR3 is TGCGCCAGCAGCCAAGAACTACAGATCTATGGCTACACCTTC.

For the CDR3, the DNA is TGTGCCAGCAGTTTGACCTTGGCGGCCCTTTATAATTCACCCCTCCACTTT. It encodes CASSLTLAALYNSPLHF. The genes are TRBV27 and TRBJ1-6; no reliable D call. The CDR3 is 17 amino acids. The germline V and J ends were trimmed by 3 bases and 4 bases, with 16 bases remaining between them. Germline CDR1 and CDR2: MNHEY and SMNVEV (reference sequence).

J is TRBJ1-1 and V is TRBV23-1; D gene unclear. TRBV23-1 is given ORF status, its function remaining uncertain. The ends were cut back, 1 base at V and 2 bases at J, with 8 bases in the middle. This CDR3 contains 14 residues. CDR3 nucleotides: TGCGCCAGCAGTCAATTGGAGGTAAACACTGAAGCTTTCTTT. Its protein product is CASSQLEVNTEAFF.

The chain couples TRBV7-9 to TRBJ1-6; D is possibly TRBD1 (6 bases). Trimming removed 1 base at V and 7 bases at J, with 11 bases between. The CDR3 consists of 15 residues. The V gene's germline CDR1 is SEHNR and CDR2 FQNEAQ (reference sequence). The CDR3 DNA is TGTGCCAGCAGCTTAGAGGCAGGGGTGAATTCACCCCTCCACTTT. Protein: CASSLEAGVNSPLHF.

This chain uses TRBV19 with TRBJ2-3; D could derive from TRBD1 or TRBD2 (6 bases each). The CDR3 is 13 residues long. Trimming cost V 6 bases and J 4 bases, with 11 bases left between them. Germline V lookup: CDR1 LNHDA, CDR2 SQIVND (reference sequence). CDR3 DNA: TGTGCCAGTAGCGACCGGGGGCCAGATACGCAGTATTTT. Encoded protein: CASSDRGPDTQYF.

This clone was observed a handful of times. The chain couples TRBV18 to TRBJ2-2, with 9 bases lining up with TRBD2. The CDR3 contains 17 residues. V lost 0 bases, J lost 5 bases, and 7 bases stayed unmatched. Germline values: CDR1 KGHSH, CDR2 LQKENI. The DNA of the CDR3 is TGTGCCAGCTCACCACCGGGGGTAGCGGGAGCGACCGGGGAGCTGTTTTTT. This encodes CASSPPGVAGATGELFF. The full variable domain, with the rest looked up from reference TRBV18 and TRBJ2-2, is NAGVMQNPRHLVRRRGQEARLRCSPMKGHSHVYWYRQLPEEGLKFMVYLQKENIIDESGMPKERFSAEFPKEGPSILRIQQVVRGDSAAYFCASSPPGVAGATGELFFGEGSRLTVL.

This chain joins TRBV11-2 and TRBJ2-2; possible D gene TRBD1, 6 bases. Germline V CDR1 and CDR2: SGHAT, FQNNGV. The CDR3 is 17 residues long. V was cut by 0 bases and J by 6 bases, with 17 bases left in between. The CDR3 nucleotides read TGTGCCAGCAGCTTAGAGTTTGGTGGGGGCAAGTCCGGGGAGCTGTTTTTT. It codes for CASSLEFGGGKSGELFF.